This TCR beta chain stems from a study of shared clonotypes between healthy human individuals. V was clipped by 3 bases and J by 2 bases; unmatched bases: 4. The CDR3 has 14 residues. The V gene's germline CDR1 is MNHEY and CDR2 SMNVEV (reference sequence). Assay execution proceeded at the deep level. Using around 200 ng DNA, tens of thousands of T cell genomes, the sorted-subset replicate PCRs were run. TCRdb keeps only in-frame clones here, not all; method: immunoSEQ multiplex PCR. The sample holds over a million clones; around 82% are singletons and the top ten take roughly 0.55%. This clone was recorded only once.

The receptor comes from a man between 18 and 29 years old in good health. Some clones in this sample may be carry-over from other donors' samples. J is TRBJ2-7 and V is TRBV27; 7 bases align to TRBD2. Input material: memory CD4+ T cells from PBMCs. Stated subset: CD45RA-negative fraction. The CDR3 spells CASSFGGGAYEQYF. For the CDR3, the DNA is TGTGCCAGCAGTTTCGGGGGAGGGGCCTACGAGCAGTACTTC.